This T cell receptor beta chain comes out of a study of blood T cell repertoires in COVID-19. Whole-study context: The analysed material was cDNA or gDNA that came from T cells, B-cell-depleted T cells, or PBMCs.

Patients in Seattle were enrolled during active infection, then followed longitudinally. In the study's own analysis: Amplification from reference gene primers served as the basis for estimated nucleated cell counts. Data came from immunoSEQ multiplex PCR; TCRdb stores just in-frame clones and leaves some out. Clonal size and the V and J genes are those of that table, whereas D and trimming came from the DNA. The table has about 200,000 clones, 70% to 90% seen once. Trimming took off 5 bases at V and 5 bases at J, with 18 bases between the two ends. The CDR3 is 16 residues long. Germline values: CDR1 SGHVS, CDR2 FNYEAQ.

Sequencing used peripheral blood. J is TRBJ2-2 and V is TRBV7-6; D possibly corresponds to TRBD2 (6 bases). This TCR was recovered from a man in his forties or fifties with COVID-19, enrolled during active disease. The CDR3 nucleotides are TGTGCCAGCAGCGATCGACTAGTCGGGAATACCGGGGAGCTGTTTTTT. Translated, it gives CASSDRLVGNTGELFF.